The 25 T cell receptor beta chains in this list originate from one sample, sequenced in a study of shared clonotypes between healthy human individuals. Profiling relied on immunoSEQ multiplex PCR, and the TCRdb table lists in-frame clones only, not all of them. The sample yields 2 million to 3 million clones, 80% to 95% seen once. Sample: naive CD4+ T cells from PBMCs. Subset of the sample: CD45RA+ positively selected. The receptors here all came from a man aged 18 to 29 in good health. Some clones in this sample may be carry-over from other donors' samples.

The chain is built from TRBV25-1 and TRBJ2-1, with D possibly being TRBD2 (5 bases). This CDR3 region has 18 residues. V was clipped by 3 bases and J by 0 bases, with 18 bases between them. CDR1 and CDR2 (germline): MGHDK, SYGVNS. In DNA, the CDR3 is TGTGCCAGCAGTGAGGTGCAGAGCGGACTGAGCTCCTACAATGAGCAGTTCTTC. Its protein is CASSEVQSGLSSYNEQFF. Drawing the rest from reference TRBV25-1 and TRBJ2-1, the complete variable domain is EADIYQTPRYLVIGTGKKITLECSQTMGHDKMYWYQQDPGMELHLIHYSYGVNSTEKGDLSSESTVSRIRTEHFPLTLESARPSHTSQYLCASSEVQSGLSSYNEQFFGPGTRLTVL.

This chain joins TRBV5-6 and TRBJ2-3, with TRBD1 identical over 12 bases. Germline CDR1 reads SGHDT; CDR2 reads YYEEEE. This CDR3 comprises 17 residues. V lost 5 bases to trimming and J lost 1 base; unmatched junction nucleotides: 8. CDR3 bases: TGTGCCAGCAGGATACCGGGACAGGGGGCCCGCACAGATACGCAGTATTTT. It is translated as CASRIPGQGARTDTQYF.

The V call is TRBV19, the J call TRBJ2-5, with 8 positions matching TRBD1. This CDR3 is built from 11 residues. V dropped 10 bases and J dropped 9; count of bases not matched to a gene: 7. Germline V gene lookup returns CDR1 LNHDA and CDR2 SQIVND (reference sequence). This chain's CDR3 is CAIGQGGAQYF. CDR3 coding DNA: TGTGCCATCGGACAGGGCGGGGCCCAGTACTTC. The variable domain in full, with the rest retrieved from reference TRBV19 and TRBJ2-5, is DGGITQSPKYLFRKEGQNVTLSCEQNLNHDAMYWYRQDPGQGLRLIYYSQIVNDFQKGDIAEGYSVSREKKESFPLTVTSAQKNPTAFYLCAIGQGGAQYFGPGTRLLVL.

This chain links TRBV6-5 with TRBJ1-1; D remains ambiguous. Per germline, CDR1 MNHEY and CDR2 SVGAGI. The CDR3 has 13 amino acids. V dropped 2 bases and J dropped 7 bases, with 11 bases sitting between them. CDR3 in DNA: TGTGCCAGCAGTTACCGAGATACCAATGAAGCTTTCTTT. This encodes CASSYRDTNEAFF.

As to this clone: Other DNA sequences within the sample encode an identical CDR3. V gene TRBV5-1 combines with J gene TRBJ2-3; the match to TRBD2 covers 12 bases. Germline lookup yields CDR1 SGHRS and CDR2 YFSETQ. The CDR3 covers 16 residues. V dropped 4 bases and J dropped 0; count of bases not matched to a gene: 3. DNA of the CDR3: TGCGCCAGCAGCCTCGGACTAGCGGGGAGCACAGATACGCAGTATTTT. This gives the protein CASSLGLAGSTDTQYF.

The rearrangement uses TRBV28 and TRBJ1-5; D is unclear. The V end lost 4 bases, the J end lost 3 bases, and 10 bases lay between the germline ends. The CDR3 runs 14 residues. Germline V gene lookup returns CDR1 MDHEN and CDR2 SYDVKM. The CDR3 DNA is TGTGCCAGCAGTTCGCCCGGGTACAATCAGCCCCAGCATTTT. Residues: CASSSPGYNQPQHF.

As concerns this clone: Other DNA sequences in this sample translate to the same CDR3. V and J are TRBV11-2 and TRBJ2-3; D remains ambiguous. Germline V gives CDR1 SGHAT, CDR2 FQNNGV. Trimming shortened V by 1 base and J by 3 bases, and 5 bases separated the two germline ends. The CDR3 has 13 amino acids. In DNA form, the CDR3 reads TGTGCCAGCAGCTTAGGGTCGACAGATACGCAGTATTTT. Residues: CASSLGSTDTQYF. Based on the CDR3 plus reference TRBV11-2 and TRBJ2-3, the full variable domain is EAGVAQSPRYKIIEKRQSVAFWCNPISGHATLYWYQQILGQGPKLLIQFQNNGVVDDSQLPKDRFSAERLKGVDSTLKIQPAKLEDSAVYLCASSLGSTDTQYFGPGTRLTVL.

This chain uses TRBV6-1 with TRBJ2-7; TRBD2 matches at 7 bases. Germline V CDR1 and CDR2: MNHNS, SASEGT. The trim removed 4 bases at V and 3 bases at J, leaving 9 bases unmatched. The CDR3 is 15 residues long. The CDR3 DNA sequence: TGTGCCAGCAGTGGATCTAGCGGAGGGGTCTACGAGCAGTACTTC. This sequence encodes CASSGSSGGVYEQYF.

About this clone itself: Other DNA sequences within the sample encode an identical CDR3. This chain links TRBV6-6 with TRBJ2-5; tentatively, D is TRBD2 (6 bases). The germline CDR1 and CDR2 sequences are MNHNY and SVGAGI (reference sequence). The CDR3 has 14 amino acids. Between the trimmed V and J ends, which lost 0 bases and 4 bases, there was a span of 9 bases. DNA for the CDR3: TGTGCCAGCAGTTACTCCGGGGGTCGAGAGACCCAGTACTTC. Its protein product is CASSYSGGRETQYF.

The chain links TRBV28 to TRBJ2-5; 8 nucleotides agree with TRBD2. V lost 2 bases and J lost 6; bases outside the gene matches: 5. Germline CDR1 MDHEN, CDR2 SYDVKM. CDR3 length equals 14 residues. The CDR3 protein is CASSLRSGTQTQYF. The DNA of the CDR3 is TGTGCCAGCAGTTTACGTAGCGGGACTCAGACCCAGTACTTC.

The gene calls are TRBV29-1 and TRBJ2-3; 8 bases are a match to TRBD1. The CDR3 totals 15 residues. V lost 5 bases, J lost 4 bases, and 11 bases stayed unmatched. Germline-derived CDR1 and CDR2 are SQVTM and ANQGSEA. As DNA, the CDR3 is TGCAGCGTTCTAGGGGGACAGGTAAAACCAGATACGCAGTATTTT. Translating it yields CSVLGGQVKPDTQYF.

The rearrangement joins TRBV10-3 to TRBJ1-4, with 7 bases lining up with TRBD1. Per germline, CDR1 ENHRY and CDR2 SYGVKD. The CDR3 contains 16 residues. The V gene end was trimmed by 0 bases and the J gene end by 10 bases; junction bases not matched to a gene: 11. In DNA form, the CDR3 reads TGTGCCATCAGTGAGTCGTACCGGGACAGTCAGGGAAAACTGTTTTTT. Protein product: CAISESYRDSQGKLFF.

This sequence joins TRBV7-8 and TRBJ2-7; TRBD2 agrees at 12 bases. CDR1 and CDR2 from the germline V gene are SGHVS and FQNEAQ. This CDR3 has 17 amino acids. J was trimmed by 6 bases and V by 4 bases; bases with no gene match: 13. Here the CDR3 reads CASSWPTSGSGGSEQYF. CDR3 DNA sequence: TGTGCCAGCAGCTGGCCGACTAGCGGGAGTGGGGGTAGCGAGCAGTACTTC.

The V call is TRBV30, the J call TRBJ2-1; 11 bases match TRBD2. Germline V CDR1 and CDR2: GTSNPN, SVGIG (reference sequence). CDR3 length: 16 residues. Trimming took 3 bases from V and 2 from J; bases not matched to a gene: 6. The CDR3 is CAWSKTSGKTYNEQFF. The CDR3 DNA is TGTGCCTGGAGCAAGACTAGCGGGAAAACCTACAATGAGCAGTTCTTC.

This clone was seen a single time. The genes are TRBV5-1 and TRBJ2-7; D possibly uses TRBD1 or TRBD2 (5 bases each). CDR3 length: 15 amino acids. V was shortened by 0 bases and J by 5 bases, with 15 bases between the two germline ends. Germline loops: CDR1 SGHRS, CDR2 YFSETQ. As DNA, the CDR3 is TGCGCCAGCAGCTTGGTCGGGACCCGCTCGGACGAGCAGTACTTC. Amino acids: CASSLVGTRSDEQYF. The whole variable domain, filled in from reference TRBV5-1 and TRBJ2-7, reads KAGVTQTPRYLIKTRGQQVTLSCSPISGHRSVSWYQQTPGQGLQFLFEYFSETQRNKGNFPGRFSGRQFSNSRSEMNVSTLELGDSALYLCASSLVGTRSDEQYFGPGTRLTVT.

The CDR3 sequence is CASSLGPYRSGANVLTF. Written as DNA, the CDR3 is TGCGCCAGCAGCTTGGGACCTTACCGCTCTGGGGCCAACGTCCTGACTTTC. The gene calls are TRBV5-1 and TRBJ2-6; no clear D. The CDR3 has 17 residues. Germline CDR1 is SGHRS and CDR2 is YFSETQ. Trimming removed 0 bases from V and 0 bases from J, with 10 bases in between.

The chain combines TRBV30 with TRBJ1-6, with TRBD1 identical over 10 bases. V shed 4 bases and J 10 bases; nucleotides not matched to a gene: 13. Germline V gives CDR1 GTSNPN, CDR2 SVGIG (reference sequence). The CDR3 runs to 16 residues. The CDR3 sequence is CAWNARGTGEGSPLHF. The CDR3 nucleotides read TGTGCCTGGAACGCCAGGGGGACAGGGGAAGGATCACCCCTCCACTTT.

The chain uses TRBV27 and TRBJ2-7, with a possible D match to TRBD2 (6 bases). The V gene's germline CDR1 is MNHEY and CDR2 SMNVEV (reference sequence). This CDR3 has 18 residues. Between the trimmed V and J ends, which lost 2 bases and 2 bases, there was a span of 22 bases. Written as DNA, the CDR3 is TGTGCCAGCAGTTTAAAGGAGACTAGGTCCCCTACTACCTACGAGCAGTACTTC. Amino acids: CASSLKETRSPTTYEQYF.

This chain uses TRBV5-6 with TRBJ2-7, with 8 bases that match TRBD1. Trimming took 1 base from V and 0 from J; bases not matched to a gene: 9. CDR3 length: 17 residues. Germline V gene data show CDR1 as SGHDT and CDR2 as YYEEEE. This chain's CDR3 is CASSLWTGSRSSYEQYF. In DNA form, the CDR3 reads TGTGCCAGCAGCTTGTGGACAGGGTCCAGGAGCTCCTACGAGCAGTACTTC.

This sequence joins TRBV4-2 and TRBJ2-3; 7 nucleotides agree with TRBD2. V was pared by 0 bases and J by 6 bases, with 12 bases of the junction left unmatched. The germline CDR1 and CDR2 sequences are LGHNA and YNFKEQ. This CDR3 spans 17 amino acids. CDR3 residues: CASSQDRLADLGDTQYF. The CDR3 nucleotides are TGTGCCAGCAGCCAAGATCGGCTAGCGGACCTAGGCGATACGCAGTATTTT.

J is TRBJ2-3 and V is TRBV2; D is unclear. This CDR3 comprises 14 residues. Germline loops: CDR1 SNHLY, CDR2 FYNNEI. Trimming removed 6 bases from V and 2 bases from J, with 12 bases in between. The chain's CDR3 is CASRLIGPTDTQYF. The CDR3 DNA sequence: TGTGCCAGCAGACTGATAGGGCCCACAGATACGCAGTATTTT.

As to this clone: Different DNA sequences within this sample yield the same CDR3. Written as DNA, the CDR3 is TGCGCCAGCCGAAGACAGGGTACTAATGAAAAACTGTTTTTT. This codes for CASRRQGTNEKLFF. This chain links TRBV5-1 with TRBJ1-4, with TRBD1 identical over 7 bases. The CDR3 has 14 residues. Per germline, CDR1 SGHRS and CDR2 YFSETQ. The V segment lost 7 bases and the J segment 2 bases; nucleotides outside the gene matches: 5.

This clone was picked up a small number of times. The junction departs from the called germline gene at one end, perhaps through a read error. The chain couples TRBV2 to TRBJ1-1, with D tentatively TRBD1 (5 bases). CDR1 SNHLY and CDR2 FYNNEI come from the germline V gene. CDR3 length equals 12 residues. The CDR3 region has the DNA TGTGCCAGCAGGACAGACACCCCTGAGGCTTTCTTT. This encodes CASRTDTPEAFF.

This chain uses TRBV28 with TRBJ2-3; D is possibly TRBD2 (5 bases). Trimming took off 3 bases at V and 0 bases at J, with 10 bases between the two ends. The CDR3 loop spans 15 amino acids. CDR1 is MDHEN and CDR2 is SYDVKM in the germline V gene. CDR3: CASSLVAISTDTQYF. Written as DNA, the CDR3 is TGTGCCAGCAGTTTGGTAGCGATAAGCACAGATACGCAGTATTTT.

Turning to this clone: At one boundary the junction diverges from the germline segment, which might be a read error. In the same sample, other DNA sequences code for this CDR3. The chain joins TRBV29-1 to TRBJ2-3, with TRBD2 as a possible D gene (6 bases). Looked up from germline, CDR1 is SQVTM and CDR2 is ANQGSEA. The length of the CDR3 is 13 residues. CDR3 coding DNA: TGCAGCGTCGAAGTGGGGGGTACAGATACGCAGTATTTT. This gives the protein CSVEVGGTDTQYF.